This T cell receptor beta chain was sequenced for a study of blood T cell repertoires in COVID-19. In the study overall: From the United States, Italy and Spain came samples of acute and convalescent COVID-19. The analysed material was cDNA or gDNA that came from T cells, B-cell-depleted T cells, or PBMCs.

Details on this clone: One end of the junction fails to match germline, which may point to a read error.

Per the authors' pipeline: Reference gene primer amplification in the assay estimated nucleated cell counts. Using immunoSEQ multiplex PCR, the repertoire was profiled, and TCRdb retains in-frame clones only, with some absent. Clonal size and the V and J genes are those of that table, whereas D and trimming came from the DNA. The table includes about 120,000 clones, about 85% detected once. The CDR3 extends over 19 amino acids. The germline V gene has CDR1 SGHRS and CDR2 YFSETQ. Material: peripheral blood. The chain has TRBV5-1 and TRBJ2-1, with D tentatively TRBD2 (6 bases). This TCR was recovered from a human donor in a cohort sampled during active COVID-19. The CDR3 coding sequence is TGCGCCAGCAGCTTGGTATTTGGTGGAGTGGGGGACTCCCACAATGAGCAGTTCTTC. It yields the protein CASSLVFGGVGDSHNEQFF.